The T cell receptor beta chain described here comes from a study of T-cell reconstitution after alpha-beta-depleted transplantation in children. This clonotype has at least ten counts. As it was prepared, the TCRbeta library received unique molecular identifiers. TCRdb re-analysed the PCR reads in MiXCR, keeping a single row per CDR3 protein. The sample has about 190,000 distinct CDR3 sequences; roughly 6.8% are singletons. The germline V gene has CDR1 SEHNR and CDR2 FQNEAQ (reference sequence). This CDR3 region has 14 residues. V was pared by 2 bases and J by 7 bases, with 12 bases between. The TCR comes from a human donor who donated a stem cell graft to a child with Wiskott-Aldrich syndrome. The sequenced sample was PBMCs from the stem cell graft donor, obtained from the stem cell graft. The V gene is TRBV7-9, the J gene TRBJ1-5, with unresolved D. The CDR3 protein is CASSLLGSDQPQHF. CDR3 nucleotides: TGTGCCAGCAGCTTACTGGGGTCCGACCAGCCCCAGCATTTT.